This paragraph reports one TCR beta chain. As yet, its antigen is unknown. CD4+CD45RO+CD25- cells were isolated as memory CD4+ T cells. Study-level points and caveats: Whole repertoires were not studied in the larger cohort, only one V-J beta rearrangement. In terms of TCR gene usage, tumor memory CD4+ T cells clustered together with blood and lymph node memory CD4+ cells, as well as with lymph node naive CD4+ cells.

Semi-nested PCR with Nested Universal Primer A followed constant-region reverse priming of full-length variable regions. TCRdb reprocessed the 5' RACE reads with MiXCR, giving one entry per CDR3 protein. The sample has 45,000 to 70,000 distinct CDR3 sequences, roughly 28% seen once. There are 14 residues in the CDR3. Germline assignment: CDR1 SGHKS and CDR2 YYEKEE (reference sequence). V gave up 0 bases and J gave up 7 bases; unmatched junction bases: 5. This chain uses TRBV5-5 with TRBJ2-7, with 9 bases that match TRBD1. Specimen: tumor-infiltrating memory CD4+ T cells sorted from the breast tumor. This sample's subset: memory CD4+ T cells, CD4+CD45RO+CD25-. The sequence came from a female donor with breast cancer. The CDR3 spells CASSLGTGDLEQYF. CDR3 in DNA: TGTGCCAGCAGCTTGGGGACAGGGGACTTGGAGCAGTACTTC.